The rows below give T cell receptor beta chains drawn from one sample of a study of vaccination and CD4 T cells after COVID-19. Antigens of these TCRs are unknown. TCRdb re-called the PCR reads with MiXCR, one entry per CDR3 protein. The table has 15,000 to 20,000 distinct CDR3 sequences, about 61% seen once. Material for sequencing was CD4+ T cells from blood, cultured in vitro. Receptor source: a human donor who had recovered from COVID-19. Each CDR3 is given with its conserved first and last residue. The D gene is left open where the match is weak. The size entry is marked missing in some rows and otherwise reads once, few, many or a size class.

>TRBJ2-7|TRBD1|TRBV5-4|.
CASSPTGTAYEQYF
TGTGCCAGCAGCCCAACGGGGACAGCCTACGAGCAGTACTTC
>TRBJ1-5|TRBD1|TRBV20-1|few
CSARLQGVSNQPQHF
TGCAGTGCTAGACTACAGGGGGTGAGCAATCAGCCCCAGCATTTT
>TRBJ1-5|.|TRBV20-1|.
CSARRGGSNQPQHF
TGCAGTGCTAGAAGAGGGGGTAGCAATCAGCCCCAGCATTTT
>TRBJ2-5|TRBD1|TRBV20-1|.
CSGGTDRQETQYF
TGCAGTGGGGGGACAGACAGACAAGAGACCCAGTACTTC
>TRBJ2-7|TRBD2|TRBV5-1|.
CASSRIASGGAPYEQYF
TGCGCCAGCAGCCGAATAGCAAGCGGGGGGGCGCCCTACGAGCAGTACTTC
>TRBJ2-7|.|TRBV7-8|few
CASSFGTRGSYEQYF
TGTGCCAGCAGCTTCGGGACACGGGGTTCCTACGAGCAGTACTTC
>TRBJ2-3|.|TRBV11-3|.
CASRLGLNTDTQYF
TGTGCCAGCAGACTCGGACTGAACACAGATACGCAGTATTTT
>TRBJ1-1|.|TRBV12-3/TRBV12-4|once
CASSRRRGVGEAFF
TGTGCCAGCAGCCGGCGGCGGGGGGTAGGTGAAGCTTTCTTT
>TRBJ2-7|.|TRBV4-2|.
CASSPLPLNSYEQYF
TGTGCCAGCAGCCCTTTACCTTTAAACTCCTACGAGCAGTACTTC
>TRBJ1-2|TRBD1|TRBV11-3|.
CASNKRGTAFYGYTF
TGTGCCAGCAATAAACGCGGGACAGCTTTCTATGGCTACACCTTC
>TRBJ2-1|TRBD2|TRBV7-2|.
CASSLGSGDYNEQFF
TGTGCCAGCAGCTTAGGTAGCGGGGATTACAATGAGCAGTTCTTC
>TRBJ1-1|.|TRBV10-3|few
CAISESNPGLAFF
TGTGCCATCAGTGAGTCGAACCCGGGTTTAGCTTTCTTT
>TRBJ2-5|.|TRBV7-2|.
CASSLIETQYF
TGTGCCAGCAGCTTAATTGAGACCCAGTACTTC
>TRBJ1-3|TRBD1|TRBV7-8|few
CASSPRTGAKDTIYF
TGTGCCAGCAGCCCCCGGACAGGGGCAAAGGACACCATATATTTT
>TRBJ2-5|TRBD2|TRBV4-1|.
CASSARLAPSQETQYF
TGCGCCAGCAGCGCCCGACTAGCCCCAAGCCAAGAGACCCAGTACTTC
>TRBJ1-2|TRBD1|TRBV20-1|once
CSAQGAGYGYTF
TGCAGTGCTCAGGGGGCCGGCTATGGCTACACCTTC
>TRBJ1-2|.|TRBV2|.
CAIGGQGAYGYTF
TGTGCCATCGGGGGCCAGGGCGCCTATGGCTACACCTTC
>TRBJ2-1|.|TRBV20-1|.
CSPRVLNNEQFF
TGCAGTCCCCGGGTACTTAACAATGAGCAGTTCTTC
>TRBJ2-3|.|TRBV20-1|.
CSASGTGDTQYF
TGCAGTGCTAGCGGGACCGGAGATACGCAGTATTTT
>TRBJ2-7|TRBD1|TRBV23-1|.
CASSQSVRRDRSSYEQYF
TGCGCCAGCAGTCAATCGGTCCGTCGGGACAGGAGCTCCTACGAGCAGTACTTC
>TRBJ1-1|.|TRBV6-2/TRBV6-3|few
CASSYLFGGTNTEAFF
TGTGCCAGCAGTTACCTTTTCGGGGGTACGAACACTGAAGCTTTCTTT
>TRBJ1-2|.|TRBV2|.
CASRRGTDYGYTF
TGTGCCAGCAGAAGAGGGACGGATTATGGCTACACCTTC
>TRBJ1-5|TRBD1|TRBV19|.
CASGTAAYSNQPQHF
TGTGCAAGTGGGACAGCCGCCTATAGCAATCAGCCCCAGCATTTT
>TRBJ1-1|.|TRBV20-1|.
CSASSGHANTEAFF
TGCAGTGCTAGTTCGGGACACGCGAACACTGAAGCTTTCTTT
>TRBJ2-3|.|TRBV15|.
CATRDSSTDTQYF
TGTGCCACCCGGGATTCTAGCACAGATACGCAGTATTTT
>TRBJ1-5|.|TRBV20-1|.
CSATGQRGQPQHF
TGCAGTGCTACAGGACAGAGAGGTCAGCCCCAGCATTTT
>TRBJ2-6|.|TRBV9|.
CASSVRLLGLSGANVLTF
TGTGCCAGCAGCGTCCGCTTGTTGGGGCTCTCTGGGGCCAACGTCCTGACTTTC
>TRBJ1-5|TRBD1|TRBV2|.
CASSVGGGQPQHF
TGTGCCAGCAGTGTAGGGGGCGGTCAGCCCCAGCATTTT
>TRBJ2-1|.|TRBV6-1|few
CASSPHLSSYNEQFF
TGTGCCAGCAGTCCCCACCTTTCCTCCTACAATGAGCAGTTCTTC
>TRBJ2-7|.|TRBV5-1|.
CASSSLPGRYEQYF
TGCGCCAGCAGCTCCCTTCCCGGGAGATACGAGCAGTACTTC
>TRBJ2-7|.|TRBV6-1|.
CASRRGPNYEQYF
TGTGCCAGCAGGAGAGGACCGAACTACGAGCAGTACTTC
>TRBJ1-1|.|TRBV19|.
CASGTRARETEAFF
TGTGCCAGTGGAACCCGGGCCCGAGAGACTGAAGCTTTCTTT
>TRBJ1-6|TRBD1|TRBV6-5|.
CASSYSTGGGGSPLHF
TGTGCCAGCAGTTACTCGACAGGGGGTGGAGGGTCACCCCTCCACTTT
>TRBJ2-1|.|TRBV7-2|few
CASSRYAAEQFF
TGTGCCAGCAGCCGTTATGCAGCTGAGCAGTTCTTC
>TRBJ2-3|TRBD1|TRBV7-9|few
CASSQFRTGSTDTQYF
TGTGCCAGCAGCCAGTTCAGGACAGGGTCCACAGATACGCAGTATTTT
>TRBJ1-1|.|TRBV7-9|.
CASNKGVVDTEAFF
TGTGCCAGCAACAAGGGGGTAGTTGACACTGAAGCTTTCTTT
>TRBJ1-4|TRBD1|TRBV4-2|.
CASSQPPGQGGVKVFF
TGTGCCAGCAGCCAGCCACCGGGACAGGGAGGAGTAAAGGTGTTTTTT
>TRBJ2-2|.|TRBV6-1|.
CASSEEAETGELFF
TGTGCCAGCAGTGAAGAGGCAGAGACCGGGGAGCTGTTTTTT
>TRBJ1-2|.|TRBV30|.
CAWSVRQGLSYTF
TGTGCCTGGAGTGTACGGCAGGGGTTGAGCTACACCTTC
>TRBJ2-1|.|TRBV9|.
CASSSEGTPAWNEQFF
TGTGCCAGCAGCTCAGAGGGGACTCCCGCCTGGAATGAGCAGTTCTTC
>TRBJ1-1|TRBD1|TRBV6-1|few
CASSDGTAGRGEAFF
TGTGCCAGCAGTGACGGGACAGCCGGGCGCGGTGAAGCTTTCTTT
>TRBJ2-1|.|TRBV7-2|.
CASSPLLYGEQFF
TGTGCCAGCAGCCCCCTCTTATACGGCGAGCAGTTCTTC
>TRBJ2-3|TRBD2|TRBV20-1|.
CSASPERGDTDTQYF
TGCAGTGCTAGTCCGGAGCGGGGGGACACAGATACGCAGTATTTT
>TRBJ1-6|TRBD1|TRBV28|.
CASSPWDRGQPRFSYNSPLHF
TGTGCCAGCAGTCCCTGGGACAGGGGCCAGCCGAGGTTCTCCTATAATTCACCCCTCCACTTT
>TRBJ1-6|.|TRBV6-1|.
CASTQEGSFNSPLHF
TGTGCCAGCACCCAGGAGGGGTCCTTTAATTCACCCCTCCACTTT
>TRBJ2-2|.|TRBV7-2|.
CASSPPGTRELFF
TGTGCCAGCAGCCCCCCTGGGACTCGGGAGCTGTTTTTT
>TRBJ1-1|.|TRBV20-1|few
CSARDLQGSTEAFF
TGCAGTGCTAGAGATCTACAGGGTTCCACTGAAGCTTTCTTT
>TRBJ2-7|.|TRBV6-2/TRBV6-3|.
CASSYRGQSYEQYF
TGTGCCAGCAGTTATCGGGGGCAATCCTACGAGCAGTACTTC
>TRBJ1-2|.|TRBV27|.
CASSLLDGGSYTF
TGTGCCAGCAGTTTATTGGACGGAGGCAGCTACACCTTC
>TRBJ2-2|TRBD1|TRBV7-3|few
CASSRQTGGVRGELFF
TGTGCCAGCAGCCGTCAGACAGGGGGCGTTAGGGGGGAGCTGTTTTTT
>TRBJ2-5|.|TRBV6-5|.
CASSYTGGRSGETQYF
TGTGCCAGCAGTTACACGGGCGGGCGGAGCGGGGAGACCCAGTACTTC